The clone carrying this T cell receptor beta chain was counted between two and nine times. Germline values: CDR1 SEHNR, CDR2 FQNEAQ (reference sequence). CDR3 length: 14 residues. With 4 bases clipped from V and 6 bases from J, the junction kept 7 bases outside the gene matches. This record comes from a study of shared clonotypes between healthy human individuals. The repertoire was sequenced with immunoSEQ multiplex PCR; TCRdb's copy has only in-frame clones and lacks some. The data hold 1 million to 1.3 million clones, with 75% to 80% observed a single time. The chain couples TRBV7-9 to TRBJ1-2; 8 bases are a match to TRBD1. The sample consisted of memory CD4+ T cells from PBMCs. Specified subset: CD45RA-negative fraction. The source of this sequence is a man aged 18-30 years in good health. Some clones in this sample may be carry-over from other donors' samples. The DNA of the CDR3 is TGTGCCAGCAGCTCGGCCCGGACAGGGAATGGCTACACCTTC. Amino acids: CASSSARTGNGYTF.